One T cell receptor beta chain is described in this entry. Per the study methods: How many nucleated cells were present was estimated from reference gene primer amplification. Using immunoSEQ multiplex PCR, the repertoire was profiled, and TCRdb retains in-frame clones only, with some absent. V and J calls and clone size are copied from that table; D and trimming were computed from the DNA. The sample has 30,000 to 45,000 clones, roughly 90% seen once. The sample comes from a study of blood T cell repertoires in COVID-19. Study details: Whether acute or convalescent, the COVID-19 samples came from the United States, Italy and Spain.

Sequencing used peripheral blood. This TCR was recovered from a human donor in a cohort sampled during active COVID-19.

CDR3: CASSLDRGWETQYF. In DNA, the CDR3 is TGTGCCAGCAGCTTAGACAGGGGGTGGGAGACCCAGTACTTC. This rearrangement joins TRBV7-2 to TRBJ2-5; TRBD1 matches 8 bases. Germline values: CDR1 SGHTA, CDR2 FQGNSA. This CDR3 contains 14 residues. V shed 1 base and J 5 bases; nucleotides not matched to a gene: 3.